The sample holds many counts of the clone carrying this T cell receptor (beta chain). Its antigen is still unknown. An equimolar mix of two oligonucleotides served as the beta constant-region primer for TRBC1 and TRBC2. Ligated cDNA was amplified by four rounds of PCR with nested alpha and beta constant-region primers and SP2. In TCRdb, the UMI-ligation and nested PCR reads were re-called with MiXCR into one record per CDR3 protein. The table records 150,000 or so distinct CDR3 sequences, approximately 22% of them present only once. The data derive from a study of naive and memory T cell subsets. General study findings and limits: Clonotypes are single alpha or beta chains, not paired receptors. Especially in CD8 cells, naive repertoires contained a few larger clonotypes, possibly CD45RA-re-expressing memory cells. Gini index rose across naive, CM, EM and EMRA in CD4 and CD8.

Germline loops: CDR1 LNHDA, CDR2 SQIVND (reference sequence). Trimming removed 6 bases from V and 2 bases from J, with 14 bases in between. CDR3 size: 15 residues. Sequencing was carried out using naive CD4+ T cells from blood. This sequence was found in a human donor in good health. V usage is TRBV19 and J usage is TRBJ2-1, with D maybe TRBD2 (6 bases). Written as DNA, the CDR3 is TGTGCCAGTAGAGGCGGGGTCCCGACCTACAATGAGCAGTTCTTC. Translated, it gives CASRGGVPTYNEQFF.